This note documents a single TCR beta chain sequence. This clone's antigen is unknown. The record has no base qualities; no much larger clone is one base away. This record comes from a study of T cell responses to AZD1222 COVID-19 vaccine (dated by TCRdb to about 2021). Background for the entire study: Because spike-specific TCR depth and breadth did not differ between the two schedules, AZD1222 recipients who got a second dose at roughly 4 weeks were pooled with those who got a second dose at roughly 12 weeks. Enrollment into the trials was organized by age into subgroups of 18-55, 56-69 and 70-plus years, and those subgroups contained about 160, 30 and 59 TCR-sequenced participants, respectively. TCR sequencing was performed for roughly 250 trial participants, of whom roughly 200 were given two doses of AZD1222 and approximately 26 were given two doses of MenACWY control vaccine. Broad study findings and their caveats: No day 14 peak-response samples were available, so repertoires were characterized only after the peak T cell response. Conclusions about previously exposed vaccinees were limited because only a handful of AZD1222 recipients were SARS-CoV-2 seropositive at baseline. Most participants were white British and females outnumbered males, and the authors suggested that clonal diversity may have been underestimated. CD4 TCRs associated with the vaccine covered the entire spike protein, and the dominant responses were in regions 160-218 and 743-854. The 56-69-year group was small, and its depth increase did not reach significance, likely because of low power. Reportedly, almost half of the unique spike-specific TCRs recognized epitopes lying outside the regions that are mutated in the B.1.351 and B.1.1.7 variants. After two AZD1222 doses, both the breadth and the depth of spike-specific TCRs were significantly higher than at day 0 and than in MenACWY recipients.

The CDR3 regions of human TCRbeta chains were analyzed by immunosequencing. The original methods were these. Repertoire TCRs were matched against a reference library of SARS-CoV-2-specific TCRs generated with the MIRA antigen-specificity platform. Breadth meant the fraction of unique TCRs that were SARS-CoV-2-associated, whereas depth meant the fraction of total T cells that were SARS-CoV-2-associated. Using the MIRA data, each spike-specific TCR was mapped to the spike region that the TCR reacts to and placed in a CD4 or CD8 class. Log10-transformed breadth and depth values were compared by one-way ANOVA with Sidak's multiple comparisons tests. TCRdb retrieved this table from immuneACCESS and kept in-frame rearrangements only. Not all clones are present; in checked studies, unresolved V genes account for under half, and no reason is known for the remainder. D and trimming come from the DNA, and the V and J calls and clone size come from that table. The sample yields 140,000 or so clones; around 90% were counted once. Clones ranked in the top ten supply 1.5% to 2% of the sample.

According to the study, the label for this sample's time point signals: baseline before first vaccination. Samples from vaccinated people were obtained from the UK trials COV001 and COV002, which included a single-blind randomized controlled phase 2/3 trial of AZD1222 (ChAdOx1 nCoV-19) in healthy adults. Trial participant PBMC samples were collected at day 0 and day 28 after the second dose for TCRbeta chain sequencing. The germline V gene sets CDR1 to MGHRA and CDR2 to YSYEKL. The junction shows trimming of 2 bases on V and 2 bases on J, plus 22 bases between the germline ends. Its CDR3 holds 19 amino acids, cysteine through phenylalanine. Here the CDR3 DNA is all that survives: 57 bases in frame from base 1.

This material consisted of peripheral blood, taken on day 0 of AZD1222 vaccination. This clonotype was sampled from an adult in good health. This sequence uses TRBV4-1 and TRBJ1-5, with TRBD1 perhaps the D gene, on 5 matching bases. The nucleotides are TGCGCCAGCAGCCAACTAGGGACCGCGCGAGCTCGTGGCAATCAGCCCCAGCATTTT. This yields the protein CASSQLGTARARGNQPQHF.